This T cell receptor beta chain was documented in a study of blood T cells in healthy people across ages. For the second PCR, which ran for about 7 to 11 cycles, a sample-barcoded 5' primer and a J-beta primer mix were used. TCRdb recomputed calls from the 5' RACE reads with MiXCR, one row per CDR3 protein. The profile shows 790,000 or so distinct CDR3 sequences, roughly 50% of them singletons. CDR3 length equals 13 residues. Germline CDR1 KGHDR, CDR2 SFDVKD. The V end was cut by 9 bases, the J end by 2 bases, with 11 bases between. This sequence joins TRBV24-1 and TRBJ2-3; D uncertain. This TCR derives from a middle-aged man in good health. Material: blood. CDR3 protein: CATAPDNTDTQYF. CDR3 DNA sequence: TGTGCCACCGCCCCCGACAACACAGATACGCAGTATTTT.